This T cell receptor (beta chain) is drawn from a study of cytomegalovirus exposure and HLA in healthy donors. Overall study: Some 85 million unique TCRs from HLA-typed donors were held in an early data release.

Germline lookup yields CDR1 LGHNA and CDR2 YNFKEQ. Trimming removed 0 bases from V and 5 bases from J; junction bases left unmatched: 9. The CDR3 runs to 17 residues. The PCR was carried out with 60 Vbeta primers and 13 Jbeta primers. The authors' processing: Around 11 million shared chains were among 65 million to 85 million unique TCR beta chains counted in a later analysis. Sequenced by immunoSEQ multiplex PCR; TCRdb stores in-frame clones only, minus some. Clone size and the V and J calls come from that table; the DNA yielded D and trimming. The repertoire holds about 130,000 clones, about 68% seen once, with approximately 1.6% in the top ten. This clone was seen only a few times. Its antigen is as yet unknown. Whole-study results and caveats: A missense DCLRE1C variant was associated with V- and J-gene trimming of TCR beta chains in a later analysis, and an independent cohort replicated the association. Highest at DRB1 and lowest at HLA-C, TCR association rates differed among HLA loci in a later analysis.

This sequence was found in a human donor in good health. V gene TRBV4-2 combines with J gene TRBJ2-3, with TRBD2 matching over 9 bases. Sequences were obtained from PBMCs. CDR3 protein: CASSQEGPSGERDTQYF. The DNA of the CDR3 is TGTGCCAGCAGCCAAGAAGGGCCTAGCGGGGAGAGAGATACGCAGTATTTT.